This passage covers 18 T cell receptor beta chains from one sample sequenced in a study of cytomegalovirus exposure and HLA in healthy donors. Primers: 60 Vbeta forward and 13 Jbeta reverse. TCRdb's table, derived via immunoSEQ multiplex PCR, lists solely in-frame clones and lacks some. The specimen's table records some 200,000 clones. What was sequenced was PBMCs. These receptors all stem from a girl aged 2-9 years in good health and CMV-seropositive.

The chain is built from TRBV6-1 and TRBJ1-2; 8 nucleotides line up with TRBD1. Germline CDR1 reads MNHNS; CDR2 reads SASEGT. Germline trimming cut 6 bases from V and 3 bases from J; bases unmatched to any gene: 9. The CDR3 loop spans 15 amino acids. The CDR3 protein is CASRTSDRADYGYTF. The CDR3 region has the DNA TGTGCCAGCAGGACGTCGGACAGGGCTGACTATGGCTACACCTTC.

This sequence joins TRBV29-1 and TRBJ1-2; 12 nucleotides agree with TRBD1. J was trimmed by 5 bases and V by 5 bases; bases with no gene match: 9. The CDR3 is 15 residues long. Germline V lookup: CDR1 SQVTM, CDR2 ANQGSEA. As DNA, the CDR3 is TGCAGCGTTCCCCGGGACAGGGGGCCGCGGTATGGCTACACCTTC. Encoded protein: CSVPRDRGPRYGYTF.

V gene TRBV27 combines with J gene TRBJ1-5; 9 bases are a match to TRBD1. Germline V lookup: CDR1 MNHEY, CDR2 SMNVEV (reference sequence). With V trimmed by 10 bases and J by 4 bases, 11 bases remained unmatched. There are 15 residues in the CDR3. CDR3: CAIFPGTGRNQPQHF. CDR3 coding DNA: TGTGCCATCTTTCCCGGGACAGGGAGAAATCAGCCCCAGCATTTT.

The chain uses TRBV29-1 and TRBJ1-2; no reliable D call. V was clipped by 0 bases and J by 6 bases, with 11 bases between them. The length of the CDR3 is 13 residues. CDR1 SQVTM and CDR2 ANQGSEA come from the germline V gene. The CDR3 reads CSVEEGSGDGYTF. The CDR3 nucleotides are TGCAGCGTTGAAGAGGGGTCCGGGGATGGCTACACCTTC.

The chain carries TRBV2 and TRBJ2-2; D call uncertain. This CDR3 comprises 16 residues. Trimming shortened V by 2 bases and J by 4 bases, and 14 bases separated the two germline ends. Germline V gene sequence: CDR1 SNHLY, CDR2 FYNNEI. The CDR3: CASSEFGGSTTGELFF. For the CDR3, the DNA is TGTGCCAGCAGTGAATTCGGCGGATCGACCACCGGGGAGCTGTTTTTT.

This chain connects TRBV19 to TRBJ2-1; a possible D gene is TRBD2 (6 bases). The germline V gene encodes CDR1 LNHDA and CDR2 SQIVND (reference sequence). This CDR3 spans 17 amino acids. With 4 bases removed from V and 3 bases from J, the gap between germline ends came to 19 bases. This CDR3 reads CASSRYPPGDFYNEQFF. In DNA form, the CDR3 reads TGTGCCAGTAGTAGGTATCCACCTGGGGACTTCTACAATGAGCAGTTCTTC.

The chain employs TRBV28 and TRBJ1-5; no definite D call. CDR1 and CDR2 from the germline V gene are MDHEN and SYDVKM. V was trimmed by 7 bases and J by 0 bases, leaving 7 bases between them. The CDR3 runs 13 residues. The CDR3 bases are TGTGCCAGCATCGGGGATAGCAATCAGCCCCAGCATTTT. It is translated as CASIGDSNQPQHF.

The CDR3 sequence: CASSLRLAGGYEQYF. The CDR3 bases are TGTGCCAGCAGCTTAAGGCTAGCGGGAGGATACGAGCAGTACTTC. The genes are TRBV13 and TRBJ2-7; 11 positions match TRBD2. The length of the CDR3 is 15 residues. J lost 4 bases, V lost 2 bases, and 4 bases had no gene match. The germline gives CDR1 PRHDT, CDR2 FYEKMQ (reference sequence).

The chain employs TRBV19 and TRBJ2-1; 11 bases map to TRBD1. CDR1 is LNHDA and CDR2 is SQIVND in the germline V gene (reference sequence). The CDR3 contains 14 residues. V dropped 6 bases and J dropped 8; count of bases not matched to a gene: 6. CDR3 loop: CASSRTGGIDEQFF. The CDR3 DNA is TGTGCCAGTAGCCGGACAGGGGGCATCGATGAGCAGTTCTTC. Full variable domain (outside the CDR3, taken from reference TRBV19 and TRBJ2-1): DGGITQSPKYLFRKEGQNVTLSCEQNLNHDAMYWYRQDPGQGLRLIYYSQIVNDFQKGDIAEGYSVSREKKESFPLTVTSAQKNPTAFYLCASSRTGGIDEQFFGPGTRLTVL.

The CDR3: CASSQAGTVGEQYF. In DNA form, the CDR3 reads TGTGCCAGCAGCCAAGCAGGAACAGTGGGCGAGCAGTACTTC. The V call is TRBV4-2, the J call TRBJ2-5; no definite D call. The DNA end is more similar to TRBJ2-7, so the J call may be wrong. The length of the CDR3 is 14 residues. The V gene's germline CDR1 is LGHNA and CDR2 YNFKEQ.

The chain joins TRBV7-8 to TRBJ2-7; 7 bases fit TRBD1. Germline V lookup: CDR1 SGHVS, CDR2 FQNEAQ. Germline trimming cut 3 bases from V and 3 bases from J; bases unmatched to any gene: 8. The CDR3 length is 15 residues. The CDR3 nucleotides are TGTGCCAGCAGCTTCGGCCAGGGGGTAGTCTACGAGCAGTACTTC. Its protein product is CASSFGQGVVYEQYF.

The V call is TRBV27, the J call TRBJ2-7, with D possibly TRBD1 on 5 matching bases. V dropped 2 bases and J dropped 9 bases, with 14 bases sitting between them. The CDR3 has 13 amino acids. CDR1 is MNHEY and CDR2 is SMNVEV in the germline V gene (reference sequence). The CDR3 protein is CASSLSLVGVQYF. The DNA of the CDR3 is TGTGCCAGCAGTTTAAGTCTAGTAGGGGTGCAGTACTTC.

The CDR3 sequence: CASSSGGPYEQYF. DNA for the CDR3: TGCGCCAGCAGCTCGGGGGGCCCCTACGAGCAGTACTTC. The V call is TRBV5-1, the J call TRBJ2-7; D may be TRBD2 (7 bases). Trimming pared 3 bases from V and 2 bases from J, leaving 9 bases between. The CDR3 length is 13 residues. The V gene's germline CDR1 is SGHRS and CDR2 YFSETQ.

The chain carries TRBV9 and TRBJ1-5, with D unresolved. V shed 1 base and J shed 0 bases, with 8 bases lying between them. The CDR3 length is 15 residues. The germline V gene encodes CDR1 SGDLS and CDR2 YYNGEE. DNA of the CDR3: TGTGCCAGCAGCGTATCAGGTTATAGCAATCAGCCCCAGCATTTT. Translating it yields CASSVSGYSNQPQHF.

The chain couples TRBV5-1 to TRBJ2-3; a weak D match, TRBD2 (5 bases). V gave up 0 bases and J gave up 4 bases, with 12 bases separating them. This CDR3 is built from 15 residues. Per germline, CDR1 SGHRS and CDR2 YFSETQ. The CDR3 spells CASSLAAGQADTQYF. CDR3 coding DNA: TGCGCCAGCAGCTTGGCTGCGGGTCAGGCAGATACGCAGTATTTT.

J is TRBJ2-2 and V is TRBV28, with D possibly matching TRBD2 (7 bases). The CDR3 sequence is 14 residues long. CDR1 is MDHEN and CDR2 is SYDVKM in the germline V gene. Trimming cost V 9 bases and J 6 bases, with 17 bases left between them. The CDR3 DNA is TGTGCCAGTAAGGGGGACTACCGGGCCGGGGAGCTGTTTTTT. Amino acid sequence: CASKGDYRAGELFF.

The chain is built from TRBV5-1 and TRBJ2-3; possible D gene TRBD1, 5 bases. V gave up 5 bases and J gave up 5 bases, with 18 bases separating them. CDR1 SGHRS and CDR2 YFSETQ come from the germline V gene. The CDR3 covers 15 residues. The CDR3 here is CASRQDAIWVDTQYF. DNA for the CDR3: TGCGCCAGCAGACAGGACGCCATATGGGTAGATACGCAGTATTTT.

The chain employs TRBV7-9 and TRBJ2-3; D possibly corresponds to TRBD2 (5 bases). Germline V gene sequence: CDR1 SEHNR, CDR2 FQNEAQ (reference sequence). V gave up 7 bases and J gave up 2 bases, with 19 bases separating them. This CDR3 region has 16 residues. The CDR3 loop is CASNKLRGYTTDTQYF. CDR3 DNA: TGTGCCAGCAATAAGCTCCGCGGGTACACCACAGATACGCAGTATTTT.